This is a list of T cell receptor beta chains from one sample in a study of CD4 T cell repertoires in COVID-19. Clones were sequenced by immunoSEQ multiplex PCR, and TCRdb holds only the in-frame ones, with some missing. The sample lists more than 65,000 clones, 83% occurring once. Sequences were derived from CD4+ T cells from peripheral blood, sampled after recovery from COVID-19. These receptors originate from a human donor who had COVID-19. CDR3s include the opening cysteine and the closing phenylalanine or tryptophan. The order of the fields is V gene, J gene, CDR3 protein.

>TRBV5-1|TRBJ1-1
CASRTEAVGEAFF
>TRBV19|TRBJ1-5
CASSSRTGGINQPQHF
>TRBV19|TRBJ2-4
CASSPDRLAKNIQYF
>TRBV7-2|TRBJ1-5
CASLEQGVGSQHF
>TRBV27|TRBJ2-7
CASRVAGRYEQYF
>TRBV19|TRBJ2-2
CASSIRKSGELFF
>TRBV3-1/TRBV3-2|TRBJ2-1
CASSLTSGGGYNEQFF
>TRBV6-4|TRBJ2-1
CASRGTGGNEQFF
>TRBV19|TRBJ1-1
CASSIGGGTEAFF
>TRBV6-5|TRBJ2-7
CASTQLGAKQYF
>TRBV10-3|TRBJ2-3
CAITGQAADTQYF
>TRBV5-8|TRBJ2-7
CASSFGGGGYEQYF
>TRBV14|TRBJ1-2
CASSRSGGPPAYGYTF
>TRBV5-4|TRBJ1-2
CASSLGPTVPGYGYTF
>TRBV3-1/TRBV3-2|TRBJ1-5
CASSQSRGGQPQHF
>TRBV5-1|TRBJ2-7
CASMGLGRYEQYF
>TRBV20-1|TRBJ1-4
CSASGSVQFGKLFF
>TRBV5-1|TRBJ1-3
CASSLGRASGNTIYF
>TRBV11-3|TRBJ1-3
CASSLSSRGPGNTIYF
>TRBV7-2|TRBJ2-5
CASSLDLGTETQYF
>TRBV7-2|TRBJ1-2
CASSPNTGGGYTF
>TRBV28|TRBJ1-1
CASRGRGNTEAFF
>TRBV28|TRBJ1-2
CASSFNYGQYGYTF
>TRBV28|TRBJ1-2
CASSSGSSYGYTF
>TRBV3-1/TRBV3-2|TRBJ2-7
CASSQRGPYEQYF